This T cell receptor beta chain was recovered during a study of cytomegalovirus exposure and HLA in healthy donors. Overall study context: Of the donors genotyped, about 410 in all, about 76% fell in the Caucasian-associated ancestry cluster.

The CDR3 covers 14 residues. The germline V gene encodes CDR1 SGHTA and CDR2 FQGNSA. Trimming removed 6 bases from V and 2 bases from J, with 11 bases in between. Researchers ran the PCR with 60 Vbeta and 13 Jbeta primers. The protocol was immunoSEQ multiplex PCR, while the TCRdb copy is restricted to in-frame clones and leaves out a portion. There are under 90,000 clones in the sample; around 68% occur only once, and about 9.1% lies in the top ten. As concerns this clone: Antigen unknown.

Notes on the study in general: In a later analysis, across HLA loci, associated TCR counts were highest for DRB1, lowest for HLA-C.

The V and J genes are TRBV7-2 and TRBJ1-3, with D unresolved. The TCR comes from a man aged 40-49 years in good health and CMV-seropositive. Specimen: PBMCs. The CDR3 nucleotides are TGTGCCAGCAGGAATGGAGGGACTGGAAACACCATATATTTT. Its protein product is CASRNGGTGNTIYF.